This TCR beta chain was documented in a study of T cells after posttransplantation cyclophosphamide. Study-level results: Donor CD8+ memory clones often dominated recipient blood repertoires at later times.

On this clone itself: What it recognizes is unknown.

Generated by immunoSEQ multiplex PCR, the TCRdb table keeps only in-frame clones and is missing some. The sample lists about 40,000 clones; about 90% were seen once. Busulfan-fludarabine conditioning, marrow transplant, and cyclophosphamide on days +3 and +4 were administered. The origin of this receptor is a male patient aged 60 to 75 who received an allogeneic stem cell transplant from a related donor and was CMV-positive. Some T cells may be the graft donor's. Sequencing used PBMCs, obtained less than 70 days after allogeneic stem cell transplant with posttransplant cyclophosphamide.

The DNA for the CDR3 is TGTGCCAGCTCACCCCTCCCACTTAAGGGACAGGGGGCCGGGTTTCATGGCTACACCTTC. This encodes CASSPLPLKGQGAGFHGYTF. The genes are TRBV18 and TRBJ1-2; 12 positions match TRBD1. The CDR3 covers 20 residues. V shed 3 bases, J shed 6 bases, and the junction held 20 bases outside the gene matches. From germline, CDR1 is KGHSH and CDR2 LQKENI.